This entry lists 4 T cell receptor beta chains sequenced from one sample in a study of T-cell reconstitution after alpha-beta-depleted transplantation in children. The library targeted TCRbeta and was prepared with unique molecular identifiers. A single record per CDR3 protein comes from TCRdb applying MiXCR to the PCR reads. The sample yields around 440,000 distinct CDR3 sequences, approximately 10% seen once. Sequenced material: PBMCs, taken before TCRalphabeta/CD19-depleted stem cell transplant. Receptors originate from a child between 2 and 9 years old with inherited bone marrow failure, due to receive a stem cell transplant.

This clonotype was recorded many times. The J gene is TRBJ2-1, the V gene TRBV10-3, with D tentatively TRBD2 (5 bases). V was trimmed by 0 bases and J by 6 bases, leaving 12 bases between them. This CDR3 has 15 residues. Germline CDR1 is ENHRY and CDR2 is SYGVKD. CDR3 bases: TGTGCCATCAGTGAGTCGAACACGCGGGTCAATGAGCAGTTCTTC. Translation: CAISESNTRVNEQFF.

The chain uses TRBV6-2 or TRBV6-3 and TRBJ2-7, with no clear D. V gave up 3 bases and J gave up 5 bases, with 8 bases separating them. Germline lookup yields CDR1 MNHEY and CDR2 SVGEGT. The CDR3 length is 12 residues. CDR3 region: CASSYYIDEQYF. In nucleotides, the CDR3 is TGTGCCAGCAGTTATTACATAGACGAGCAGTACTTC.

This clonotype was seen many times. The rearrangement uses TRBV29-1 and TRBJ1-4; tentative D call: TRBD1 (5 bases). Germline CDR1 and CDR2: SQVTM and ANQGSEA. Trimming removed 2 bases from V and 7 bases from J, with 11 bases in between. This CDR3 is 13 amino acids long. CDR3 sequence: CSVESQGGEKLFF. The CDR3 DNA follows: TGCAGCGTTGAAAGCCAGGGAGGTGAAAAACTGTTTTTT. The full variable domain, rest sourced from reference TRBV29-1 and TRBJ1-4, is SAVISQKPSRDICQRGTSLTIQCQVDSQVTMMFWYRQQPGQSLTLIATANQGSEATYESGFVIDKFPISRPNLTFSTLTVSNMSPEDSSIYLCSVESQGGEKLFFGSGTQLSVL.

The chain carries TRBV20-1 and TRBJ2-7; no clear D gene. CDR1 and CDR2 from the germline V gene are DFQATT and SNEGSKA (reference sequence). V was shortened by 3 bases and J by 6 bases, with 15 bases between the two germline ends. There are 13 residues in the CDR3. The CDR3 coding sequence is TGCAGTGCTAGGCGGACCGGTCTGGGCGAGCAGTACTTC. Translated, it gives CSARRTGLGEQYF.